This is a list of T cell receptor beta chains from one sample in a study of identifying expanded T cells in peripheral blood. The repertoire was sequenced with immunoSEQ multiplex PCR; TCRdb's copy has only in-frame clones and lacks some. Here the sample spans tens of thousands of clones, approximately 86% being singletons. The sequenced sample was blood. These receptors all stem from a person aged 18 to 69 in good health. The CDR3 runs from the conserved cysteine through the conserved F or W.

j_call v_call cdr3_aa
TRBJ1-1 TRBV5-6 CASSLDRDEAFF
TRBJ1-6 TRBV29-1 CSARRDQSSPLHF
TRBJ1-3 TRBV7-7 CASSLALEAERPRNTIYF
TRBJ2-3 TRBV7-3 CASSLGTSGQTDTQYF
TRBJ2-1 TRBV7-7 CASSLEASGEQFF
TRBJ2-7 TRBV5-1 CASSSGPETGSYEQYF
TRBJ2-6 TRBV19 CASSPGTPGWGANVLTF
TRBJ1-3 TRBV5-4 CASSPDRANTIYF
TRBJ1-2 TRBV6-1 CASSYGVRDYGYTF
TRBJ1-2 TRBV18 CASSLQAWGAAGGVNYGYTF
TRBJ1-1 TRBV18 CASSPTAGGTEAFF
TRBJ1-1 TRBV18 CASSPTQGRQNEAFF
TRBJ2-5 TRBV7-9 CASSLRGRAGLLQETQYF
TRBJ1-3 TRBV7-3 CASSLHGGAGNTIYF
TRBJ1-2 TRBV4-1 CASSQDRATYGYTF
TRBJ2-3 TRBV7-2 CASSSRRQGGVDTQYF
TRBJ2-1 TRBV5-1 CASSAEPGPQGQFF
TRBJ1-1 TRBV6-5 CASSDYRLNTEAFF
TRBJ1-1 TRBV7-2 CASSLGADLNTEAFF
TRBJ1-1 TRBV5-1 CASSGRGGGRANTEAFF
TRBJ2-7 TRBV5-1 CASSSSVAEYF
TRBJ1-1 TRBV6-5 CASRNDQGAVTEAFF
TRBJ2-7 TRBV15 CATSRDRQDYEQYF
TRBJ1-2 TRBV19 CASSFPPGIHGYTF
TRBJ1-3 TRBV19 CASRASGERSGNTIYF
TRBJ1-1 TRBV7-2 CASNRGLNTEAFF
TRBJ1-1 TRBV5-1 CASSLAGGNTEAFF
TRBJ2-1 TRBV19 CASSRGGLTYNEQFF
TRBJ1-3 TRBV2 CASSPNGARNTIYF
TRBJ2-7 TRBV19 CASSRQGVGEQYF
TRBJ2-5 TRBV4-3 CASSQVNSHETQYF
TRBJ1-2 TRBV14 CASSPLDKINYGYTF
TRBJ1-1 TRBV4-2 CASSESTGHTEAFF
TRBJ2-5 TRBV7-6 CASSTRTKGTQYF
TRBJ1-5 TRBV12-5 CASGLVPGQPQHF
TRBJ1-2 TRBV9 CASRAPRGSYGYTF
TRBJ1-3 TRBV7-3 CASSLDTGDGNTIYF
TRBJ2-3 TRBV19 CASSTAVSTDTQYF
TRBJ1-6 TRBV9 CASSVTGRNRRLVYNSPLHF
TRBJ1-1 TRBV7-9 CASSHGQRNTEAFF
TRBJ1-1 TRBV5-1 CASSQEDTEAFF
TRBJ2-7 TRBV29-1 CSVELRDQSSYEQYF
TRBJ1-4 TRBV5-1 CASSSAGTGGGSYEKLFF
TRBJ2-1 TRBV4-2 CASSQGTGVYNEQFF
TRBJ2-7 TRBV7-2 CASSFSMEDEQYF